The 13 T cell receptor beta chains below all came from one sample that was sequenced in a study of Tregs in tolerant kidney transplant recipients. The protocol was immunoSEQ multiplex PCR, while the TCRdb copy is restricted to in-frame clones and leaves out a portion. The top ten clones hold approximately 0.3% of a sample with 100,000 to 130,000 clones, 85% to 90% of them seen once. The sequencing used CD4+ T cells from blood, collected before the transplant. These receptors all stem from a human donor who received a combined kidney and bone marrow transplant.

The rearrangement joins TRBV11-3 to TRBJ2-2, with no clear D. Germline CDR1 SGHNT, CDR2 YENEEA. There are 15 residues in the CDR3. V lost 2 bases and J 4 bases, leaving 11 bases between the germline ends. The CDR3, as DNA: TGTGCCAGCAGCTTATCCCCCCCTCCCACCGGGGAGCTGTTTTTT. Encoded protein: CASSLSPPPTGELFF. Full variable domain (remainder filled in from reference TRBV11-3 and TRBJ2-2): EAGVVQSPRYKIIEKKQPVAFWCNPISGHNTLYWYLQNLGQGPELLIRYENEEAVDDSQLPKDRFSAERLKGVDSTLKIQPAELGDSAVYLCASSLSPPPTGELFFGEGSRLTVL.

The chain carries TRBV4-3 and TRBJ2-3; TRBD1 matches at 7 bases. The CDR3 totals 17 residues. The V gene end was trimmed by 1 base and the J gene end by 7 bases; junction bases not matched to a gene: 14. Germline values: CDR1 LGHNA, CDR2 YSLEER. The CDR3 here is CASSQGTRDSAQHTQYF. In nucleotides, the CDR3 is TGCGCCAGCAGCCAAGGTACGAGGGACAGTGCACAACATACGCAGTATTTT.

For the CDR3, the DNA is TGTGCCAGCAGCTTAGAAGGGGGCTACGAGCAGTACTTC. Its translation: CASSLEGGYEQYF. J is TRBJ2-7 and V is TRBV7-8; D possibly corresponds to TRBD1 (6 bases). The CDR3 length is 13 residues. With 1 base removed from V and 3 bases from J, the gap between germline ends came to 7 bases. Germline values: CDR1 SGHVS, CDR2 FQNEAQ.

The chain recombines TRBV5-4 with TRBJ1-1; D might be TRBD1 (6 bases). Germline CDR1 is SGHNT and CDR2 is YYREEE (reference sequence). Trimming took 0 bases from V and 3 from J, leaving 15 bases between them. This CDR3 has 16 amino acids. The CDR3, as DNA: TGTGCCAGCAGCTTGGGGGGGCCCTACCCATACACTGAAGCTTTCTTT. Translation: CASSLGGPYPYTEAFF.

This clone was seen only once. The J gene is TRBJ1-2, the V gene TRBV6-5; the match to TRBD1 covers 10 bases. J was trimmed by 6 bases and V by 6 bases; bases with no gene match: 10. Per the germline V gene, CDR1 is MNHEY and CDR2 is SVGAGI. This CDR3 region has 15 residues. The CDR3 bases are TGTGCCAGCAGACGTCCCGGGACAGGGGAAGATGGCTACACCTTC. Amino acids: CASRRPGTGEDGYTF.

The chain employs TRBV5-1 and TRBJ1-1; no clear D gene. This CDR3 has 14 residues. V lost 3 bases and J 4 bases, leaving 13 bases between the germline ends. Germline lookup yields CDR1 SGHRS and CDR2 YFSETQ. The CDR3 protein is CASSWSGSGTEAFF. CDR3 coding DNA: TGCGCCAGCAGCTGGTCGGGTAGCGGCACTGAAGCTTTCTTT.

This clone appeared a single time. The chain uses TRBV2 and TRBJ2-1; TRBD2 matches at 9 bases. Germline assignment: CDR1 SNHLY and CDR2 FYNNEI. The CDR3 sequence is 15 residues long. V was clipped by 4 bases and J by 7 bases; unmatched bases: 8. In DNA form, the CDR3 reads TGTGCCAGCAGTGTCTGGGCGGGGGGGCTGAATGAGCAGTTCTTC. Translating gives CASSVWAGGLNEQFF. The full variable domain, its missing parts supplied by reference TRBV2 and TRBJ2-1, is EPEVTQTPSHQVTQMGQEVILRCVPISNHLYFYWYRQILGQKVEFLVSFYNNEISEKSEIFDDQFSVERPDGSNFTLKIRSTKLEDSAMYFCASSVWAGGLNEQFFGPGTRLTVL.

As for this clone: Within the sample, other DNA sequences also encode this same CDR3. V and J are TRBV2 and TRBJ2-3, with D perhaps matching TRBD1 (6 bases). The CDR3 runs to 13 residues. Germline V lookup: CDR1 SNHLY, CDR2 FYNNEI. The germline V and J ends were trimmed by 5 bases and 3 bases, with 9 bases remaining between them. The chain's CDR3 is CASSSTGTDTQYF. In DNA form, the CDR3 reads TGTGCCAGCAGTTCAACAGGGACAGATACGCAGTATTTT.

The chain carries TRBV15 and TRBJ1-2, with no clear D. Germline V lookup: CDR1 LNHNV, CDR2 YYDKDF (reference sequence). Between the trimmed V and J ends, which lost 0 bases and 6 bases, there was a span of 20 bases. The CDR3 sequence is 17 residues long. The CDR3: CATSRESIGRTTNGYTF. CDR3 nucleotide sequence: TGTGCCACCAGCAGAGAATCGATAGGGAGGACTACTAATGGCTACACCTTC.

The V gene is TRBV4-1, the J gene TRBJ2-5; 9 bases map to TRBD1. Germline CDR1 is MGHRA and CDR2 is YSYEKL. V trimming: 4 bases; J trimming: 2 bases; junction bases outside the gene matches: 5. This CDR3 spans 15 amino acids. In DNA, the CDR3 is TGCGCCAGCAGCCCGGGGGACAGGGTACAAGAGACCCAGTACTTC. It is translated as CASSPGDRVQETQYF.

The chain joins TRBV7-9 to TRBJ2-7, with D tentatively TRBD1 (5 bases). Germline V CDR1 and CDR2: SEHNR, FQNEAQ (reference sequence). Deletions cut 3 bases from V and 2 bases from J, with 11 bases between. The CDR3 consists of 14 residues. CDR3 sequence reads: CASSFDRDTYEQYF. The CDR3 coding sequence is TGTGCCAGCAGCTTCGACAGAGATACCTACGAGCAGTACTTC.

The V and J genes are TRBV5-6 and TRBJ2-7, with 7 nucleotides matching TRBD2. The CDR3 runs 19 residues. Germline values: CDR1 SGHDT, CDR2 YYEEEE. V shed 1 base, J shed 3 bases, and the junction held 19 bases outside the gene matches. CDR3 protein: CASSLSRLRLAGVFYEQYF. CDR3 nucleotide sequence: TGTGCCAGCAGCTTGAGCCGACTAAGGTTGGCGGGAGTTTTCTACGAGCAGTACTTC.

Only a few counts were recorded for this clone. The rearrangement joins TRBV7-8 to TRBJ1-2, with 9 bases matching TRBD1. Per germline, CDR1 SGHVS and CDR2 FQNEAQ. CDR3 size: 15 residues. V gave up 1 base and J gave up 2 bases; unmatched junction bases: 2. This CDR3 is CASSLGGQGNYGYTF. In DNA form, the CDR3 reads TGTGCCAGCAGCTTAGGAGGACAGGGGAACTATGGCTACACCTTC.